What follows describes a single TCR beta chain. This sample stems from a study of blood T cell repertoires in COVID-19. Across the whole study: Sources were T cells, B-cell-depleted T cells, or PBMCs; the material itself was cDNA or gDNA.

Original processing notes: Nucleated cell number was recorded as an estimate derived from reference gene primer amplification. Here immunoSEQ multiplex PCR was the method, and the copy in TCRdb shows in-frame clones only, minus some. V and J calls plus clone size are reproduced from that table; the DNA served to infer D and trimming. The profile shows under 200,000 clones, approximately 82% of them singletons. Trimming pared 0 bases from V and 7 bases from J, leaving 21 bases between. CDR1 is MGHRA and CDR2 is YSYEKL in the germline V gene. The CDR3 totals 17 residues. Sequencing was done on a sample of PBMCs or T cells enriched from blood (not recorded which). The TCR sequence derives from a man aged 60-69 years who had recovered from COVID-19. The rearrangement joins TRBV4-1 to TRBJ1-2; D is unresolved. The CDR3 DNA reads TGCGCCAGCAGCCAAGATCCGCACGGCCCTAAAGAGCGTGGCTACACCTTC. Amino acids: CASSQDPHGPKERGYTF.